This T cell receptor beta chain was sequenced during a study of control samples from healthy donors and cancer patients. Clones were sequenced by immunoSEQ multiplex PCR, and TCRdb holds only the in-frame ones, with some missing. The sample contains 75,000 to 95,000 clones, 90% of which appear only once. Germline CDR1 SEHNR, CDR2 FQNEAQ (reference sequence). This CDR3 region has 16 residues. Points on this clone: Sequence at one end of the junction differs from germline and may be a read error.

The sequenced sample was blood. This receptor was obtained from a woman aged 18 to 35 in good health. The chain carries TRBV7-9 and TRBJ1-2; TRBD1 matches 9 bases. The CDR3, as DNA: TGTGCCAGCAGTTTAGGGACAGGGCAGGGGCTCTATGGCTACACCTTC. Translation: CASSLGTGQGLYGYTF.